The next 16 T cell receptor beta chains were all read from a single sample in a study of tumor-infiltrating lymphocytes in primary liver carcinoma. From unsorted bulk tissue weighing roughly 19-34 mg, DNA and RNA were co-extracted. Making TCR beta cDNA involved approximately 510 ng total RNA and a constant-region primer. Three nested multiplex PCR rounds of slightly modified ARM-PCR generated TCR beta libraries. TRBV1-TRBV30 forward primers paired with a C-beta reverse primer were used in the first two PCR rounds, which ran 9 to 10 cycles each. Each CDR3 protein gets one entry after TCRdb re-called the multiplex PCR reads with MiXCR. This table has more than 95,000 distinct CDR3 sequences, approximately 64% appearing once. What was sequenced was liver tumor tissue from sampling region 3. Subset of the sample: tumor region T3, left-lateral pole. All receptors come from a woman aged 55-70 years with primary liver carcinoma and hepatitis B virus infection.

The chain joins TRBV6-6 to TRBJ1-5, with a tentative D call TRBD1 (5 bases). Trimming removed 11 bases at V and 6 bases at J, with 17 bases between. The CDR3 covers 13 residues. Per germline, CDR1 MNHNY and CDR2 SVGAGI (reference sequence). The CDR3 protein is CAGMTGDAQPQHF. The CDR3 bases are TGTGCCGGGATGACTGGGGACGCTCAGCCCCAGCATTTT.

Remarks on this clonotype: No conserved phenylalanine or tryptophan ends this CDR3, so it is likely a read error. CDR3 nucleotides: TGCAGTGCCGGGACAGGGGGTGTTACTGGGGCCAACGTCCTGACTCTC. It is translated as CSAGTGGVTGANVLTL. The V and J genes are TRBV29-1 and TRBJ2-6; 11 nucleotides align to TRBD1. The CDR3 is 16 residues long. CDR1 SQVTM and CDR2 ANQGSEA come from the germline V gene.

Worth noting for this clonotype: Mismatch with germline at one junction end may stem from a read error. The chain recombines TRBV28 with TRBJ2-1; TRBD1 aligns across 8 bases. CDR3 length equals 15 residues. Germline V gene lookup returns CDR1 MDHEN and CDR2 SYDVKM. The CDR3 spells CTSSYRDRLYNEQFF. As DNA, the CDR3 is TGTACCAGCAGTTACCGGGACAGGTTGTACAATGAGCAGTTCTTC.

On this clonotype itself: No conserved phenylalanine or tryptophan ends this CDR3, so it is likely a read error. The chain has TRBV29-1 and TRBJ2-5, with 11 bases fitting TRBD1. Trimming removed 8 bases from V and 5 bases from J; junction bases left unmatched: 13. Germline CDR1 SQVTM, CDR2 ANQGSEA. CDR3 size: 15 residues. Here the CDR3 DNA reads TGCAGCATTGGGCCCGGGACAGGGGGTCTGGAGACCCAGTACTTA. Its translation is CSIGPGTGGLETQYL.

A remark on this clonotype: This likely comes from a read error, as the CDR3 has no conserved phenylalanine or tryptophan at its end. This chain links TRBV29-1 with TRBJ1-1, with D perhaps TRBD1 (6 bases). There are 11 residues in the CDR3. Looked up from germline, CDR1 is SQVTM and CDR2 is ANQGSEA. The CDR3 is CGVGGATEAFS. CDR3 nucleotides: TGCGGCGTCGGGGGGGCCACTGAAGCTTTCTCT.

As concerns this clonotype: One end of the junction is discordant with germline, which a read error may explain. The chain combines TRBV6-9 with TRBJ2-4; D is possibly TRBD2 (6 bases). CDR3 length equals 15 residues. CDR1 is MNHGY and CDR2 is SVAAGI in the germline V gene. As DNA, the CDR3 is TGTGCCCGAGAACTAACGGGAGTACCCAAAAACATTCAGTATTTC. Protein: CARELTGVPKNIQYF.

As to this clonotype: This sequence may be a read error, since a much larger clone differs from it by one base. This chain uses TRBV7-8 with TRBJ1-1; D is ambiguous. Germline CDR1 SGHVS, CDR2 FQNEAQ. Trimming cost V 4 bases and J 3 bases, with 15 bases left between them. The length of the CDR3 is 15 residues. CDR3 sequence reads: CASSSGPHADTEAFF. DNA of the CDR3: TGTGCCAGCAGCTCTGGGCCCCACGCGGACACTGAAGCTTTCTTT.

Regarding this clonotype: This may stem from a read error, because a much larger clone lies one nucleotide away. The chain employs TRBV5-4 and TRBJ2-6, with TRBD2 matching 13 bases. V lost 3 bases and J lost 4; bases outside the gene matches: 7. This CDR3 has 18 residues. Germline CDR1 is SGHNT and CDR2 is YYREEE (reference sequence). CDR3 nucleotides: TGTGCCAGCAGCTCCACTAGCGGGAGGGTCCTGGGGGCCAACGTCCTGACTTTC. Encoded protein: CASSSTSGRVLGANVLTF.

This clonotype was found many times. The rearrangement joins TRBV5-6 to TRBJ2-5, with D perhaps matching TRBD1 (5 bases). The CDR3 contains 15 residues. Trimming took 1 base from V and 5 from J, leaving 15 bases between them. CDR1 is SGHDT and CDR2 is YYEEEE in the germline V gene. The CDR3 reads CASSLTGPNGETQYF. The CDR3 nucleotides are TGTGCCAGCAGCTTGACAGGACCGAACGGGGAGACCCAGTACTTC.

This clonotype was seen repeatedly, ten times or more. The V call is TRBV28, the J call TRBJ2-7; 9 bases align to TRBD2. Germline CDR1 and CDR2: MDHEN and SYDVKM. The V gene end was trimmed by 6 bases and the J gene end by 5 bases; junction bases not matched to a gene: 8. The CDR3 length is 14 residues. CDR3 coding DNA: TGTGCCAGCAGAATAGCGGGAGAAAGCCACGAGCAGTACTTC. Protein: CASRIAGESHEQYF.

This chain joins TRBV11-1 and TRBJ2-2, with D possibly TRBD2 on 5 matching bases. Germline V gene data show CDR1 as SGHAT and CDR2 as FQDESV (reference sequence). V lost 3 bases, J lost 16 bases, and 12 bases lay in between. This CDR3 comprises 11 residues. The CDR3 sequence: CASSFTGKPFF. The DNA of the CDR3 is TGTGCCAGCAGCTTTACCGGGAAGCCGTTTTTT.

V and J are TRBV28 and TRBJ2-1, with 10 bases fitting TRBD1. After removal of 10 bases from V and 5 bases from J, the junction contained 11 bases not matched to a gene. The CDR3 runs to 15 residues. Germline loops: CDR1 MDHEN, CDR2 SYDVKM. This CDR3 reads CANRQTGGAHNEQFF. CDR3 DNA sequence: TGTGCCAACAGGCAGACAGGGGGCGCCCACAATGAGCAGTTCTTC.

This clonotype was observed a single time. At one boundary the junction diverges from the germline segment, which might be a read error. The chain is built from TRBV7-9 and TRBJ1-1; tentatively, D is TRBD1 (5 bases). Germline V gene data show CDR1 as SEHNR and CDR2 as FQNEAQ (reference sequence). This CDR3 is built from 15 residues. The DNA for the CDR3 is TGTGCCAGCAGCTTAGGGGGGTCACAGATCACTGAAGTTTTCTTT. This encodes CASSLGGSQITEVFF.

This clonotype occurred once. This chain connects TRBV11-3 to TRBJ2-7, with D possibly being TRBD1 (6 bases). Germline V gene data show CDR1 as SGHNT and CDR2 as YENEEA. The CDR3 sequence is 14 residues long. Trimming stripped 7 bases from V and 4 bases from J, with 17 bases between. DNA for the CDR3: TGTGCCAGCATCCCGCGCAGGGGCGTGTACGAGCAGTACTTC. Its translation is CASIPRRGVYEQYF. Drawing the rest from reference TRBV11-3 and TRBJ2-7, the complete variable domain is EAGVVQSPRYKIIEKKQPVAFWCNPISGHNTLYWYLQNLGQGPELLIRYENEEAVDDSQLPKDRFSAERLKGVDSTLKIQPAELGDSAVYLCASIPRRGVYEQYFGPGTRLTVT.

As concerns this clonotype: The junction differs from germline at one of its ends, possibly a read error. This chain uses TRBV5-1 with TRBJ2-2; a weak D match, TRBD1 (6 bases). There are 15 residues in the CDR3. From germline, CDR1 is SGHRS and CDR2 YFSETQ. The CDR3 sequence is CANTLGTTNTGELFF. CDR3 DNA sequence: TGCGCCAACACTTTAGGGACAACGAACACCGGGGAGCTATTTTTT.

In the case of this clonotype: The junction and the germline gene differ at one end; a read error may be behind it. The chain carries TRBV6-1 and TRBJ2-2; D call uncertain. The germline CDR1 and CDR2 sequences are MNHNS and SASEGT. The CDR3 is 14 residues long. CDR3 loop: CASSEANGTEELFF. The DNA for the CDR3 is TGTGCCAGCAGTGAGGCTAACGGCACCGAGGAGCTGTTTTTT.